One and the same sample provided the 17 T cell receptor beta chains below, sequenced in a study of T cell responses to AZD1222 COVID-19 vaccine. The method was immunoSEQ multiplex PCR; TCRdb's version includes in-frame clones alone and lacks a portion of them. This sample yields 130,000 or so clones, of which roughly 94% are seen a single time; approximately 7% belongs to the top ten. This specimen consisted of peripheral blood, obtained on day 0 of AZD1222 vaccination. The source of these receptors is an adult in good health.

V gene TRBV5-1 combines with J gene TRBJ2-2; 9 positions agree with TRBD2. J gave up 0 bases and V 1 base, and 1 base lay outside the gene matches. This CDR3 region has 16 residues. Germline values: CDR1 SGHRS, CDR2 YFSETQ. In nucleotides, the CDR3 is TGCGCCAGCAGCTTGCTAGCGGGGACGAACACCGGGGAGCTGTTTTTT. This gives the protein CASSLLAGTNTGELFF.

The chain is built from TRBV19 and TRBJ1-1; no firm D call. Between the trimmed V and J ends, which lost 4 bases and 1 base, there was a span of 4 bases. This CDR3 has 12 residues. Germline CDR1 is LNHDA and CDR2 is SQIVND (reference sequence). CDR3 bases: TGTGCCAGTAGTACAGGGAACACTGAAGCTTTCTTT. Translating it yields CASSTGNTEAFF.

The rearrangement uses TRBV5-6 and TRBJ1-6, with D tentatively TRBD1 (5 bases). The germline V gene has CDR1 SGHDT and CDR2 YYEEEE. This CDR3 has 15 residues. V was shortened by 0 bases and J by 7 bases, with 11 bases between the two germline ends. The CDR3 sequence is CASSLGGQRNSPLHF. The DNA of the CDR3 is TGTGCCAGCAGCTTGGGGGGCCAACGAAATTCACCCCTCCACTTT. Using reference TRBV5-6 and TRBJ1-6 for the parts outside the CDR3, the full variable domain is DAGVTQSPTHLIKTRGQQVTLRCSPKSGHDTVSWYQQALGQGPQFIFQYYEEEERQRGNFPDRFSGHQFPNYSSELNVNALLLGDSALYLCASSLGGQRNSPLHFGNGTRLTVT.

The V gene is TRBV6-5, the J gene TRBJ1-4, with TRBD1 matching 8 bases. The CDR3 consists of 15 residues. The germline CDR1 and CDR2 sequences are MNHEY and SVGAGI. J gave up 7 bases and V 5 bases, and 9 bases lay outside the gene matches. The DNA for the CDR3 is TGTGCCAGCAGTCGTCAGGGGGCGCGGGGTGAAAAACTGTTTTTT. Translation: CASSRQGARGEKLFF.

The chain joins TRBV7-6 to TRBJ2-7, with 10 bases matching TRBD2. Germline CDR1 is SGHVS and CDR2 is FNYEAQ. J was trimmed by 1 base and V by 3 bases; bases with no gene match: 9. The CDR3 contains 17 residues. In DNA, the CDR3 is TGTGCCAGCAGCTTGGATCCCCTAGCGGGGGCTTCCTACGAGCAGTACTTC. It yields the protein CASSLDPLAGASYEQYF.

The chain links TRBV7-9 to TRBJ2-7; TRBD2 agrees at 9 bases. With 0 bases clipped from V and 5 bases from J, the junction kept 5 bases outside the gene matches. The CDR3 sequence is 15 residues long. Germline CDR1 SEHNR, CDR2 FQNEAQ (reference sequence). The CDR3 loop reads CASSLAGGRVDEQYF. Written as DNA, the CDR3 is TGTGCCAGCAGCTTAGCGGGCGGGAGGGTTGACGAGCAGTACTTC.

This rearrangement joins TRBV5-4 to TRBJ2-1, with TRBD2 identical over 14 bases. J was trimmed by 7 bases and V by 4 bases; bases with no gene match: 10. CDR3 length: 17 residues. Germline-derived CDR1 and CDR2 are SGHNT and YYREEE (reference sequence). The CDR3: CASSPSGTSGRGNEQFF. Written as DNA, the CDR3 is TGTGCCAGCAGCCCCTCCGGGACTAGCGGGAGAGGTAATGAGCAGTTCTTC.

CDR3 sequence reads: CASSPPGQGAGETQYF. In nucleotides, the CDR3 is TGTGCCAGCTCACCACCGGGACAGGGGGCAGGAGAGACCCAGTACTTC. V gene TRBV18 combines with J gene TRBJ2-5, with 12 bases lining up with TRBD1. There are 16 residues in the CDR3. Germline V lookup: CDR1 KGHSH, CDR2 LQKENI. The J segment lost 4 bases and the V segment lost 0 bases, leaving 3 bases of the junction unmatched.

The V and J genes are TRBV19 and TRBJ2-2; weak D call: TRBD1 (5 bases). Trimming removed 7 bases at V and 5 bases at J, with 20 bases between. The CDR3 runs to 16 residues. Germline CDR1 is LNHDA and CDR2 is SQIVND (reference sequence). CDR3 DNA: TGTGCCAGTACCAAAATAGCAGGGTTGGCTACCGGGGAGCTGTTTTTT. This translates into CASTKIAGLATGELFF. The full variable domain, with the rest looked up from reference TRBV19 and TRBJ2-2, is DGGITQSPKYLFRKEGQNVTLSCEQNLNHDAMYWYRQDPGQGLRLIYYSQIVNDFQKGDIAEGYSVSREKKESFPLTVTSAQKNPTAFYLCASTKIAGLATGELFFGEGSRLTVL.

The rearrangement links TRBV6-5 to TRBJ1-6; no clear D. Germline values: CDR1 MNHEY, CDR2 SVGAGI. V lost 6 bases, J lost 0 bases, and 9 bases lay in between. The CDR3 loop spans 15 amino acids. CDR3 in amino acids: CASRQESSYNSPLHF. The CDR3 DNA sequence: TGTGCCAGCAGGCAGGAGAGCTCCTATAATTCACCCCTCCACTTT.

The chain carries TRBV28 and TRBJ2-2; no reliable D call. V lost 6 bases to trimming and J lost 6 bases, with 17 bases between them. Germline loops: CDR1 MDHEN, CDR2 SYDVKM. This CDR3 has 15 amino acids. The CDR3 DNA sequence: TGTGCCAGCAGCGACTCAGCCCGACCCGCCGGGGAGCTGTTTTTT. Encoded protein: CASSDSARPAGELFF.

This chain uses TRBV10-3 with TRBJ2-1; the D is unclear. Germline CDR1 and CDR2: ENHRY and SYGVKD. The CDR3 is 11 amino acids. The germline V and J ends were trimmed by 6 bases and 12 bases, with 12 bases remaining between them. CDR3 in amino acids: CAISDLLGQFF. The CDR3, as DNA: TGTGCCATCAGCGACCTGTTAGGGCAGTTCTTC.

The chain carries TRBV19 and TRBJ1-2; 7 bases are a match to TRBD1. This CDR3 is 13 amino acids long. Germline CDR1 reads LNHDA; CDR2 reads SQIVND (reference sequence). With 5 bases clipped from V and 4 bases from J, the junction kept 4 bases outside the gene matches. CDR3 sequence: CASSPGTAYGYTF. In DNA, the CDR3 is TGTGCCAGTAGTCCGGGGACAGCCTATGGCTACACCTTC.

The rearrangement uses TRBV21-1 and TRBJ2-2; the table's D call TRBD1 went unverified against the DNA. TRBV21-1 is classified as a pseudogene. This CDR3 spans 20 amino acids. The CDR3 reads CASSTRTGKGARGITGELFF. The CDR3 bases are TGTGCCAGCAGCACCCGGACAGGGAAGGGAGCAAGGGGTATCACCGGGGAGCTGTTTTTT.

The chain uses TRBV28 and TRBJ1-2; D is unclear. This CDR3 is built from 16 residues. The V end lost 5 bases, the J end lost 3 bases, and 19 bases lay between the germline ends. Germline loops: CDR1 MDHEN, CDR2 SYDVKM. CDR3 amino acids: CASSEDGRSVYYGYTF. CDR3 nucleotides: TGTGCCAGCAGTGAAGACGGGCGGTCTGTCTACTATGGCTACACCTTC.

J is TRBJ2-2 and V is TRBV4-1; 13 bases fit TRBD2. The CDR3 has 16 amino acids. CDR1 is MGHRA, CDR2 YSYEKL, per germline. V was pared by 1 base and J by 4 bases, with 0 bases of the junction left unmatched. As DNA, the CDR3 is TGCGCCAGCAGCCAAGGACTAGCGGGGGGCACCGGGGAGCTGTTTTTT. Translated, it gives CASSQGLAGGTGELFF.

The rearrangement links TRBV28 to TRBJ1-3; D is unresolved. Germline CDR1 MDHEN, CDR2 SYDVKM. Trimming took off 4 bases at V and 0 bases at J, with 10 bases between the two ends. This CDR3 contains 15 residues. The CDR3 DNA reads as TGTGCCAGCAGTTCCACACTCTTCTCTGGAAACACCATATATTTT. Translating it yields CASSSTLFSGNTIYF.